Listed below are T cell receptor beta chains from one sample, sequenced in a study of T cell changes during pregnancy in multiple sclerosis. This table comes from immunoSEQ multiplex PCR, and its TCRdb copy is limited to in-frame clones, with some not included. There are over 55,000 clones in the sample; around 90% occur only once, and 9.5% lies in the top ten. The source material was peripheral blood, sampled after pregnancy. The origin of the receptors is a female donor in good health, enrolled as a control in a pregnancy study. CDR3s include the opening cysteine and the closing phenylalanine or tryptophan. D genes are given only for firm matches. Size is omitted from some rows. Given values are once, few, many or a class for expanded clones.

cdr3_aa: CASSIGTGGQPQHF
cdr3_nt: TGTGCCAGTAGTATAGGGACAGGGGGCCAGCCCCAGCATTTT
d_call: TRBD1
clone_size: once
v_call: TRBV19
j_call: TRBJ1-5

cdr3_aa: CASSELRNRGRGYTF
cdr3_nt: TGTGCCAGCAGTGAATTAAGGAACAGGGGGCGCGGCTACACCTTC
d_call: TRBD1
clone_size: .
v_call: TRBV25-1
j_call: TRBJ1-2

cdr3_aa: CASSLEGQPYNEQFF
cdr3_nt: TGCGCCAGCAGCTTGGAAGGACAACCCTACAATGAGCAGTTCTTC
d_call: .
clone_size: .
v_call: TRBV5-1
j_call: TRBJ2-1

cdr3_aa: CASSVGRSTTNEKLFF
cdr3_nt: TGTGCCAGCAGTGTGGGCAGGTCAACAACTAATGAAAAACTGTTTTTT
d_call: .
clone_size: .
v_call: TRBV6-1
j_call: TRBJ1-4

cdr3_aa: CASKTGRNSYEQYF
cdr3_nt: TGTGCCAGCAAGACAGGGCGGAACTCCTACGAGCAGTACTTC
d_call: TRBD1
clone_size: few
v_call: TRBV11-2
j_call: TRBJ2-7

cdr3_aa: CASSLTGTGSYEQYF
cdr3_nt: TGTGCCAGCAGCTTGACGGGGACAGGGTCCTACGAGCAGTACTTC
d_call: TRBD1
clone_size: .
v_call: TRBV5-4
j_call: TRBJ2-7

cdr3_aa: CAWSQRLAGLAYEQYF
cdr3_nt: TGTGCCTGGAGTCAGCGGCTAGCGGGACTCGCCTACGAGCAGTACTTC
d_call: TRBD2
clone_size: .
v_call: TRBV30
j_call: TRBJ2-7

cdr3_aa: CASSYLAGNLYEQYF
cdr3_nt: TGTGCCAGCAGCTATCTAGCGGGGAACCTCTACGAGCAGTACTTC
d_call: TRBD2
clone_size: .
v_call: TRBV11-1
j_call: TRBJ2-7

cdr3_aa: CASSNSVRTQPQHF
cdr3_nt: TGTGCCAGCAGTAATTCCGTCAGAACTCAGCCCCAGCATTTT
d_call: .
clone_size: .
v_call: TRBV6-6
j_call: TRBJ1-5

cdr3_aa: CAWSEQGAQRKLFF
cdr3_nt: TGTGCCTGGAGCGAACAGGGGGCGCAAAGAAAACTGTTTTTT
d_call: TRBD1
clone_size: .
v_call: TRBV30
j_call: TRBJ1-4

cdr3_aa: CASSPPKDRGGEKLFF
cdr3_nt: TGTGCCAGCTCACCCCCAAAGGACAGGGGAGGTGAAAAACTGTTTTTT
d_call: TRBD1
clone_size: .
v_call: TRBV18
j_call: TRBJ1-4

cdr3_aa: CASSPPGGVYYEQYF
cdr3_nt: TGCGCCAGCAGCCCCCCAGGCGGGGTTTACTACGAGCAGTACTTC
d_call: .
clone_size: .
v_call: TRBV4-1
j_call: TRBJ2-7

cdr3_aa: CARSWTGAETQYF
cdr3_nt: TGTGCCCGGAGCTGGACAGGGGCAGAGACCCAGTACTTC
d_call: TRBD1
clone_size: .
v_call: TRBV30
j_call: TRBJ2-5

cdr3_aa: CASSRQGSEQFF
cdr3_nt: TGTGCCAGCAGTCGCCAGGGGAGTGAGCAGTTCTTC
d_call: .
clone_size: .
v_call: TRBV6-5
j_call: TRBJ2-1

cdr3_aa: CASSQEGGEQFF
cdr3_nt: TGCGCCAGCAGCCAAGAGGGGGGTGAGCAGTTCTTC
d_call: .
clone_size: .
v_call: TRBV4-3
j_call: TRBJ2-1

cdr3_aa: CASSKLAGNTGELFF
cdr3_nt: TGTGCCAGTAGTAAACTAGCGGGTAACACCGGGGAGCTGTTTTTT
d_call: TRBD2
clone_size: .
v_call: TRBV19
j_call: TRBJ2-2

cdr3_aa: CASSQVASFGEETQYF
cdr3_nt: TGCGCCAGCAGCCAAGTTGCTAGCTTTGGCGAGGAGACCCAGTACTTC
d_call: .
clone_size: .
v_call: TRBV4-1
j_call: TRBJ2-5

cdr3_aa: CASSLAGQRYEQYF
cdr3_nt: TGTGCCAGCAGCTTAGCAGGACAGCGATACGAGCAGTACTTC
d_call: .
clone_size: .
v_call: TRBV11-1
j_call: TRBJ2-7

cdr3_aa: CASSLDRVYEQYF
cdr3_nt: TGTGCCAGCAGCTTAGACAGGGTCTACGAGCAGTACTTC
d_call: .
clone_size: .
v_call: TRBV11-3
j_call: TRBJ2-7

cdr3_aa: CASSLTDTEAFF
cdr3_nt: TGTGCCAGCAGCCTAACAGACACTGAAGCTTTCTTT
d_call: .
clone_size: .
v_call: TRBV11-2
j_call: TRBJ1-1

cdr3_aa: CASSVRAGAGELFF
cdr3_nt: TGTGCCAGCAGTGTCCGGGCCGGGGCCGGGGAGCTGTTTTTT
d_call: .
clone_size: .
v_call: TRBV2
j_call: TRBJ2-2

cdr3_aa: CASSLTGGGNIQYF
cdr3_nt: TGTGCCAGCAGCTTGACAGGGGGAGGGAACATTCAGTACTTC
d_call: TRBD1
clone_size: once
v_call: TRBV7-9
j_call: TRBJ2-4

cdr3_aa: CAWSVPQGLAGGRQYF
cdr3_nt: TGTGCCTGGAGTGTACCCCAGGGACTAGCGGGAGGCCGGCAGTATTTT
d_call: TRBD2
clone_size: once
v_call: TRBV30
j_call: TRBJ2-3

cdr3_aa: CASSIKLVSTDTQYF
cdr3_nt: TGTGCCAGTAGTATAAAGCTGGTTAGCACAGATACGCAGTATTTT
d_call: .
clone_size: once
v_call: TRBV19
j_call: TRBJ2-3

cdr3_aa: CASSLAGRQETQYF
cdr3_nt: TGTGCCAGCAGCTTAGCGGGGCGACAAGAGACCCAGTACTTC
d_call: TRBD2
clone_size: .
v_call: TRBV5-4
j_call: TRBJ2-5